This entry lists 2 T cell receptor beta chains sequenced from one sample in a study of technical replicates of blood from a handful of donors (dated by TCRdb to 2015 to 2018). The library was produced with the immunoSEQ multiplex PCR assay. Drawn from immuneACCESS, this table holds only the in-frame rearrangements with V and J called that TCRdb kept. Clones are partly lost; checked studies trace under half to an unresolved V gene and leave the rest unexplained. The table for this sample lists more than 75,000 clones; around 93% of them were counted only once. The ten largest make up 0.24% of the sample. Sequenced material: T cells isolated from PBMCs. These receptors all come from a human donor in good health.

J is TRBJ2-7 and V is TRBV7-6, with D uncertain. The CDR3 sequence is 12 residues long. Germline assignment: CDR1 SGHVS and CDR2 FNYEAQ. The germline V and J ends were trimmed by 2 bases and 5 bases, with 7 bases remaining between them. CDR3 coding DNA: TGTGCCAGCAGCTTATATAGTCACGAGCAGTACTTC. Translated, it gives CASSLYSHEQYF.

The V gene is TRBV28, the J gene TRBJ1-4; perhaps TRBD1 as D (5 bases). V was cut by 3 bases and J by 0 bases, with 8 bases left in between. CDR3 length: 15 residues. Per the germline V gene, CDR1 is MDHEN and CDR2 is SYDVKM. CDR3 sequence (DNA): TGTGCCAGCAGTTTGACAGCCGCAACTAATGAAAAACTGTTTTTT. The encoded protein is CASSLTAATNEKLFF.